One sample yielded the 26 T cell receptor beta chains listed below, sequenced in a study of neurological immune-mediated disorders. Via MiXCR, TCRdb re-called the 5' RACE reads, giving one row per CDR3 protein. There are some 95,000 distinct CDR3 sequences in the sample; 3.5% occur only once, and 5% to 7.5% lies in the top ten. Sequencing used PBMCs. The origin of the receptors is a woman aged 18 to 35 with multiple sclerosis.

This clonotype was counted at least ten times. The J gene is TRBJ2-7, the V gene TRBV20-1; the D is unclear. CDR1 DFQATT and CDR2 SNEGSKA come from the germline V gene (reference sequence). The CDR3 runs 13 residues. The V end lost 6 bases, the J end lost 2 bases, and 14 bases lay between the germline ends. The CDR3 DNA sequence: TGCAGTGCGGGTAATGGCTTTACCTACGAGCAGTACTTC. It specifies CSAGNGFTYEQYF.

This clonotype was detected many times. The chain uses TRBV12-3 or TRBV12-4 and TRBJ1-1, with 7 bases fitting TRBD1. The CDR3 totals 16 residues. Trimming took 5 bases from V and 0 from J; bases not matched to a gene: 9. CDR3 sequence: CASSQPKGALNTEAFF. CDR3 coding DNA: TGTGCCAGCAGTCAACCCAAGGGGGCCTTGAACACTGAAGCTTTCTTT.

This clonotype was detected ten times or more. The CDR3 DNA reads TGTGCCAGCCGCGGGATCTCCGAGAGACAGCCCCAGCATTTT. It translates to CASRGISERQPQHF. The chain couples TRBV6-5 to TRBJ1-5, with D hard to call. This CDR3 has 14 residues. Germline loops: CDR1 MNHEY, CDR2 SVGAGI. V lost 8 bases, J lost 7 bases, and 18 bases lay in between.

This clonotype was observed many times. This chain joins TRBV9 and TRBJ2-1, with TRBD2 identical over 10 bases. This CDR3 has 15 amino acids. Germline values: CDR1 SGDLS, CDR2 YYNGEE. Germline trimming cut 8 bases from V and 8 bases from J; bases unmatched to any gene: 13. For the CDR3, the DNA is TGTGCCAGTTCTTATTCTAGCGGGAGTCGGGATGAGCAGTTCTTC. Amino acid sequence: CASSYSSGSRDEQFF.

The chain employs TRBV20-1 and TRBJ2-3; D is unresolved. V was clipped by 4 bases and J by 3 bases, with 14 bases between them. The CDR3 spans 14 residues. Germline loops: CDR1 DFQATT, CDR2 SNEGSKA (reference sequence). CDR3 in amino acids: CSAMVNLGTDTQYF. DNA for the CDR3: TGCAGTGCTATGGTTAATCTGGGGACAGATACGCAGTATTTT.

This sequence joins TRBV5-1 and TRBJ2-3; the D is unclear. V was pared by 5 bases and J by 0 bases, with 4 bases between. The CDR3 extends over 12 amino acids. From germline, CDR1 is SGHRS and CDR2 YFSETQ. In DNA, the CDR3 is TGCGCCAGCAGAGGGAGCACAGATACGCAGTATTTT. Its protein product is CASRGSTDTQYF.

This clonotype was seen many times. The chain is built from TRBV12-5 and TRBJ1-1; tentatively, D is TRBD1 (5 bases). Germline V gene lookup returns CDR1 LGHNT and CDR2 FRNRAP. With 4 bases removed from V and 0 bases from J, the gap between germline ends came to 6 bases. The CDR3 spans 13 residues. The CDR3 region is CASGWGMNTEAFF. For the CDR3, the DNA is TGTGCTAGTGGTTGGGGGATGAACACTGAAGCTTTCTTT.

This clonotype was recorded at least ten times. One junction end disagrees with the germline gene, perhaps due to a read error. This chain connects TRBV3-1 to TRBJ1-4, with D hard to call. The CDR3 spans 13 residues. The germline V gene has CDR1 LGHDT and CDR2 YNNKEL (reference sequence). The CDR3 DNA follows: TGTGCCAGCAGCCAAGATGTTCGGGGTAGGCCGCGATTT. It encodes CASSQDVRGRPRF.

This clonotype was detected many times. This sequence joins TRBV6-1 and TRBJ1-2; D gene uncertain. This CDR3 contains 10 residues. V was pared by 7 bases and J by 5 bases, with 5 bases between. From germline, CDR1 is MNHNS and CDR2 SASEGT. The CDR3: CASTPYGYTF. CDR3 in DNA: TGTGCCAGCACTCCATATGGCTACACCTTC.

This clonotype was seen many times. This chain uses TRBV19 with TRBJ1-1, with D unresolved. Germline V gives CDR1 LNHDA, CDR2 SQIVND (reference sequence). The CDR3 extends over 14 amino acids. The V end was cut by 5 bases, the J end by 0 bases, with 10 bases between. The CDR3 protein is CASSVPFLNTEAFF. The DNA for the CDR3 is TGTGCCAGTAGTGTCCCCTTCCTGAACACTGAAGCTTTCTTT. The complete variable domain, with remaining parts taken from reference TRBV19 and TRBJ1-1, reads DGGITQSPKYLFRKEGQNVTLSCEQNLNHDAMYWYRQDPGQGLRLIYYSQIVNDFQKGDIAEGYSVSREKKESFPLTVTSAQKNPTAFYLCASSVPFLNTEAFFGQGTRLTVV.

This clonotype appeared many times. This chain links TRBV5-1 with TRBJ2-2; the D is unclear. V gave up 4 bases and J gave up 6 bases, with 16 bases separating them. The CDR3 totals 15 residues. Germline assignment: CDR1 SGHRS and CDR2 YFSETQ. CDR3 nucleotide sequence: TGCGCCAGCAGCCCGGAGTGGGGATCGGCCGGGGAGCTGTTTTTT. Translating gives CASSPEWGSAGELFF.

This clonotype showed up many times. CDR3: CASSYRTGFTDTQYF. The CDR3 DNA is TGTGCCAGCAGCTACCGGACTGGCTTCACAGATACGCAGTATTTT. The V gene is TRBV7-8, the J gene TRBJ2-3; possible D gene TRBD2, 5 bases. Looked up from germline, CDR1 is SGHVS and CDR2 is FQNEAQ. This CDR3 is 15 amino acids long. Trimming cost V 4 bases and J 2 bases, with 13 bases left between them.

Many counts were recorded for this clonotype. This sequence joins TRBV7-2 and TRBJ2-3; D perhaps matches TRBD1 (5 bases). Germline-derived CDR1 and CDR2 are SGHTA and FQGNSA. The CDR3 sequence is 12 residues long. Trimming shortened V by 2 bases and J by 7 bases, and 7 bases separated the two germline ends. Here the CDR3 reads CASSLQGNTQYF. DNA for the CDR3: TGTGCCAGCAGCTTACAGGGAAATACGCAGTATTTT.

This clonotype appeared many times. V usage is TRBV5-1 and J usage is TRBJ1-1; 7 bases are shared with TRBD1. CDR1 and CDR2 (germline): SGHRS, YFSETQ. This CDR3 spans 14 amino acids. The ends lost 4 bases at V and 6 bases at J; junction bases unmatched: 9. In DNA form, the CDR3 reads TGCGCCAGCAGCGCGATTCGACAGGGCGCTGAAGCTTTCTTT. It translates to CASSAIRQGAEAFF.

This clonotype was found many times. CDR3 nucleotide sequence: TGCAGTGCTAGAGATCTTCGGTCCAGGGGAAGGGGATCCTACGAGCAGTACTTC. Translating it yields CSARDLRSRGRGSYEQYF. The V and J genes are TRBV20-1 and TRBJ2-7; maybe TRBD1 (6 bases). V gave up 0 bases and J gave up 1 base, with 22 bases separating them. This CDR3 contains 18 residues. The germline gives CDR1 DFQATT, CDR2 SNEGSKA (reference sequence).

This clonotype came up many times. This rearrangement joins TRBV5-1 to TRBJ2-1; a weak D match, TRBD2 (6 bases). The CDR3 totals 15 residues. The ends were cut back, 7 bases at V and 4 bases at J, with 18 bases in the middle. From germline, CDR1 is SGHRS and CDR2 YFSETQ. CDR3 sequence (DNA): TGCGCCAGCCATAGGGACTCTCAAGAATACAATGAGCAGTTCTTC. The encoded protein is CASHRDSQEYNEQFF.

The CDR3, as DNA: TGTGCCAGCGGGGGGAGGACAGGGGACACCGGGGAGCTGTTTTTT. This codes for CASGGRTGDTGELFF. The chain uses TRBV9 and TRBJ2-2; 9 bases match TRBD1. Looked up from germline, CDR1 is SGDLS and CDR2 is YYNGEE. CDR3 length: 15 amino acids. Unmatched junction bases numbered 7, after V lost 7 bases and J lost 3 bases.

This clonotype has just a few counts. V and J are TRBV2 and TRBJ1-1; D gene unclear. CDR3 length: 13 residues. V was clipped by 6 bases and J by 3 bases, with 11 bases between them. CDR1 is SNHLY and CDR2 is FYNNEI in the germline V gene. This CDR3 reads CASRADGYTEAFF. CDR3 coding DNA: TGTGCCAGCAGGGCGGATGGCTACACTGAAGCTTTCTTT.

This clonotype has at least ten counts. The rearrangement joins TRBV5-1 to TRBJ1-6; perhaps TRBD1 as D (6 bases). The V end lost 4 bases, the J end lost 5 bases, and 16 bases lay between the germline ends. Germline V gene lookup returns CDR1 SGHRS and CDR2 YFSETQ. The CDR3 covers 16 residues. In DNA, the CDR3 is TGCGCCAGCAGCCTACGAGGACAGACCAATAATTCACCCCTCCACTTT. Translated, it gives CASSLRGQTNNSPLHF.

This clonotype was seen ten or more times. The genes are TRBV7-9 and TRBJ2-3; maybe TRBD2 (6 bases). CDR1 SEHNR and CDR2 FQNEAQ come from the germline V gene (reference sequence). Between the trimmed V and J ends, which lost 6 bases and 2 bases, there was a span of 18 bases. This CDR3 spans 16 amino acids. The DNA of the CDR3 is TGTGCCAGCAGTAAAACTAGCCCCGAAGTCACAGATACGCAGTATTTT. Amino acids: CASSKTSPEVTDTQYF. Together with reference TRBV7-9 and TRBJ2-3, the CDR3 gives the full variable domain: DTGVSQNPRHKITKRGQNVTFRCDPISEHNRLYWYRQTLGQGPEFLTYFQNEAQLEKSRLLSDRFSAERPKGSFSTLEIQRTEQGDSAMYLCASSKTSPEVTDTQYFGPGTRLTVL.

The chain carries TRBV4-1 and TRBJ2-4, with D tentatively TRBD2 (6 bases). V was clipped by 3 bases and J by 0 bases, with 18 bases between them. The CDR3 length is 18 residues. The germline CDR1 and CDR2 sequences are MGHRA and YSYEKL. The CDR3 protein is CASSQGLAVPLAKNIQYF. CDR3 nucleotide sequence: TGCGCCAGCAGCCAGGGATTAGCGGTGCCTCTAGCCAAAAACATTCAGTACTTC.

This clonotype was detected many times. This chain uses TRBV15 with TRBJ2-2; TRBD1 agrees at 9 bases. CDR3 length: 13 residues. With 6 bases clipped from V and 4 bases from J, the junction kept 0 bases outside the gene matches. Germline CDR1 and CDR2: LNHNV and YYDKDF (reference sequence). As DNA, the CDR3 is TGTGCCACCAGGGACAGGGGCACCGGGGAGCTGTTTTTT. Protein sequence: CATRDRGTGELFF.

This clonotype has at least ten counts. The gene calls are TRBV12-3 or TRBV12-4 and TRBJ1-5; unclear D gene. The ends were cut back, 6 bases at V and 0 bases at J, with 9 bases in the middle. CDR3 length equals 14 residues. The DNA for the CDR3 is TGTGCCAGCAGCCTACAGATTAGCAATCAGCCCCAGCATTTT. Translated: CASSLQISNQPQHF.

This clonotype was detected ten times or more. The chain carries TRBV12-3 or TRBV12-4 and TRBJ1-5; D possibly corresponds to TRBD1 (6 bases). CDR3 length: 17 residues. Trimming took off 5 bases at V and 0 bases at J, with 17 bases between the two ends. The CDR3 sequence: CASSLPGQLYSNQPQHF. The CDR3 coding sequence is TGTGCCAGCAGTCTCCCCGGACAGCTTTATAGCAATCAGCCCCAGCATTTT.

This clonotype has ten or more counts. J is TRBJ1-5 and V is TRBV12-3 or TRBV12-4; D is possibly TRBD1 (5 bases). This CDR3 region has 12 residues. The V gene lost 6 bases and the J gene lost 7 bases, with 10 bases spanning the gap. The DNA for the CDR3 is TGTGCCAGCAGGAGGGGCGCACAGCCCCAGCATTTT. Its translation is CASRRGAQPQHF.

This rearrangement joins TRBV7-9 to TRBJ2-3; D possibly corresponds to TRBD2 (6 bases). The CDR3 is made up of 16 amino acids. Trimming shortened V by 1 base and J by 0 bases, and 11 bases separated the two germline ends. The germline V gene encodes CDR1 SEHNR and CDR2 FQNEAQ (reference sequence). DNA of the CDR3: TGTGCCAGCAGCTTAGATGAGGGGACTAGCACAGATACGCAGTATTTT. Protein product: CASSLDEGTSTDTQYF.